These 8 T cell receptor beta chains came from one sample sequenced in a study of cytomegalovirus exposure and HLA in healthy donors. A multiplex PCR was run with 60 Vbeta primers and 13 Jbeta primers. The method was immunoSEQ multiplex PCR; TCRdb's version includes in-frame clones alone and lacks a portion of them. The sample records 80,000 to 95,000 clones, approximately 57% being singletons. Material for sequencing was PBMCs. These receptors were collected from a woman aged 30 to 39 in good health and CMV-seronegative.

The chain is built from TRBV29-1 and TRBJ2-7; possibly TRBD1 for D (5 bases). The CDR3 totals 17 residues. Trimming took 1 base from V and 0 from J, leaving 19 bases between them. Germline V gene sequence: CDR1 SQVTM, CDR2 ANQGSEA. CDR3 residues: CSVEVRGGRGHSYEQYF. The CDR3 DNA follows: TGCAGCGTTGAAGTCCGAGGTGGACGCGGACACTCCTACGAGCAGTACTTC.

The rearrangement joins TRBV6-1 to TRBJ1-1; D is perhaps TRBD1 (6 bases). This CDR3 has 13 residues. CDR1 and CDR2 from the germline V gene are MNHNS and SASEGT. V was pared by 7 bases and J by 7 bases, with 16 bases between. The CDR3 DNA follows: TGTGCCAGCATCCTCTCGGGGGGGCTTGAAGCTTTCTTT. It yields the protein CASILSGGLEAFF.

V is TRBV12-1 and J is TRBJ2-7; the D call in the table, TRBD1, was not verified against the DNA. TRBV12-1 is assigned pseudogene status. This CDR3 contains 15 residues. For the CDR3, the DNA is TGTGCCAGCAGCTTTGGACTGACAGGCTTCCACGAGCAGTACTTC. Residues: CASSFGLTGFHEQYF.

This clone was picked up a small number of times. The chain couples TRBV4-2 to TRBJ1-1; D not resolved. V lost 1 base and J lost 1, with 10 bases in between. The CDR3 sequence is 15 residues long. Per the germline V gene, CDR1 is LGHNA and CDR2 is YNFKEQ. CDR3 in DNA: TGTGCCAGCAGCCAAGGGGCCGCTGAGAACACTGAAGCTTTCTTT. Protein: CASSQGAAENTEAFF.

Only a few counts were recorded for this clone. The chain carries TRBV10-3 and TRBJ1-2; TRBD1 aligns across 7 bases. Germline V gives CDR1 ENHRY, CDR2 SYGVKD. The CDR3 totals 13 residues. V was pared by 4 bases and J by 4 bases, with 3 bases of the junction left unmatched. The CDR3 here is CAISGDSSYGYTF. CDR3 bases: TGTGCCATCAGTGGGGACAGTTCCTATGGCTACACCTTC.

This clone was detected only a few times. Here the CDR3 reads CASSLSGSTYNEQFF. In nucleotides, the CDR3 is TGTGCCAGCAGCCTTAGCGGATCCACCTACAATGAGCAGTTCTTC. This rearrangement joins TRBV7-3 to TRBJ2-1, with D tentatively TRBD2 (6 bases). CDR1 is SGHTA and CDR2 is FQGTGA in the germline V gene. V gave up 5 bases and J gave up 2 bases, with 13 bases separating them. This CDR3 is 15 amino acids long.

CDR3 amino acids: CASSLFDGGVGEAFF. CDR3 nucleotide sequence: TGCGCCAGCAGCTTGTTTGACGGGGGAGTTGGTGAAGCTTTCTTT. The genes are TRBV5-1 and TRBJ1-1, with TRBD1 as a possible D gene (5 bases). CDR3 size: 15 residues. Germline-derived CDR1 and CDR2 are SGHRS and YFSETQ. The V end lost 1 base, the J end lost 7 bases, and 17 bases lay between the germline ends.

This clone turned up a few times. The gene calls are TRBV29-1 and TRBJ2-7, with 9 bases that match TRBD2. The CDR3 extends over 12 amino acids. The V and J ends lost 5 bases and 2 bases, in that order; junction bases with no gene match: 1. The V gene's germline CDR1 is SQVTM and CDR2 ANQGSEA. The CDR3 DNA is TGCAGCGTTTTAGCGGGAGCCTACGAGCAGTACTTC. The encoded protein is CSVLAGAYEQYF.